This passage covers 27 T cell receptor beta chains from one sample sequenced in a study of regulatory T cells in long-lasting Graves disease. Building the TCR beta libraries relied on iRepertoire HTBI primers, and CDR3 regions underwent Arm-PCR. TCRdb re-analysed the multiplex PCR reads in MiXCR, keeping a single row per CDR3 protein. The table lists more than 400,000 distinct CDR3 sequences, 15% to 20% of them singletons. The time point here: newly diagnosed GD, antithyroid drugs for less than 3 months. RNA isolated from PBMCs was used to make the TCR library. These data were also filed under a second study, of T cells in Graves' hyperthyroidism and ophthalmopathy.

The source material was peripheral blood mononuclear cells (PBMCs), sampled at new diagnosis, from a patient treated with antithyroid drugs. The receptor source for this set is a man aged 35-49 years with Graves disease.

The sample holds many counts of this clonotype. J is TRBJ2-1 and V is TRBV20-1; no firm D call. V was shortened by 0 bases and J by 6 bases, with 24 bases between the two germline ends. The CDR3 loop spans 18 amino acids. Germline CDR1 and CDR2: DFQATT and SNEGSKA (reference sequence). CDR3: CSARDLHKADPAGNEQFF. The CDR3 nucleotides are TGCAGTGCTAGAGATCTCCACAAAGCTGACCCCGCCGGCAATGAGCAGTTCTTC.

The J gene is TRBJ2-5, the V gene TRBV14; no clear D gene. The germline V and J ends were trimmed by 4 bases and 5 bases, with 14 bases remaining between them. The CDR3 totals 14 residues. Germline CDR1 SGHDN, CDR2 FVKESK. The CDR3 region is CASSPVAILETQYF. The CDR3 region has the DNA TGTGCCAGCAGCCCTGTCGCGATATTGGAGACCCAGTACTTC.

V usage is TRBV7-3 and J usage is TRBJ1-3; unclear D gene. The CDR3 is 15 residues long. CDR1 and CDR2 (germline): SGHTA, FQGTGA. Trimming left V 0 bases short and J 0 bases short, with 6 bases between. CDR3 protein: CASSLTRDSGNTIYF. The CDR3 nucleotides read TGTGCCAGCAGCTTAACTCGGGACTCTGGAAACACCATATATTTT.

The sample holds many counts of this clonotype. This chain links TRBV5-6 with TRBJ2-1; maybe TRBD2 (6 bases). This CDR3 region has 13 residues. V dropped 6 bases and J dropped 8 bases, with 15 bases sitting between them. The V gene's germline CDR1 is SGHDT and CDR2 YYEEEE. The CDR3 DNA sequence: TGTGCCAGCAACTGGGGACTCTTTGATGAGCAGTTCTTC. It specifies CASNWGLFDEQFF.

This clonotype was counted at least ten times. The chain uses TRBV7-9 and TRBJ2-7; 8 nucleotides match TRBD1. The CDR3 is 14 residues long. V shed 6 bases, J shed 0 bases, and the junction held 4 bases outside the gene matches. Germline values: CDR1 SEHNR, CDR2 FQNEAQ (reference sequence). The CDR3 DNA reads TGTGCCAGCAGTCGACAGGGGACCTCCTACGAGCAGTACTTC. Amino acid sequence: CASSRQGTSYEQYF.

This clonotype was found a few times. The CDR3: CASSYSSWNTGELFF. The CDR3 DNA is TGTGCCAGCAGTTACTCGAGTTGGAACACCGGGGAGCTGTTTTTT. The chain carries TRBV6-5 and TRBJ2-2; D remains unclear. The CDR3 length is 15 residues. Germline CDR1 MNHEY, CDR2 SVGAGI. Trimming cost V 0 bases and J 1 base, with 6 bases left between them.

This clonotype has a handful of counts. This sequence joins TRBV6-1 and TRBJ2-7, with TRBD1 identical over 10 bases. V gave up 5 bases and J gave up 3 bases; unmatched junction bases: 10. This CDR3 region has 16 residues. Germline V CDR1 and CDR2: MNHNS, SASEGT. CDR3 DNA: TGTGCCAGCAGTCCTAAACCCGGGACAGGGGTCTACGAGCAGTACTTC. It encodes CASSPKPGTGVYEQYF.

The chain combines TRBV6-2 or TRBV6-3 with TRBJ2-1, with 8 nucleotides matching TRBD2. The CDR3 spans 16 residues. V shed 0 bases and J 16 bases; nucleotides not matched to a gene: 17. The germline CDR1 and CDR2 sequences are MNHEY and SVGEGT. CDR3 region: CASSYSASAGTGGVFF. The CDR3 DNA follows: TGTGCCAGCAGTTACTCAGCCTCCGCCGGGACCGGGGGGGTTTTCTTC.

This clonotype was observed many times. For the CDR3, the DNA is TGCGCCAGCAGCCCAGGGGGCTACACTGAAGCTTTCTTT. It translates to CASSPGGYTEAFF. The chain employs TRBV5-1 and TRBJ1-1; 8 bases are a match to TRBD1. The trim removed 4 bases at V and 3 bases at J, leaving 2 bases unmatched. Per germline, CDR1 SGHRS and CDR2 YFSETQ. This CDR3 is built from 13 residues.

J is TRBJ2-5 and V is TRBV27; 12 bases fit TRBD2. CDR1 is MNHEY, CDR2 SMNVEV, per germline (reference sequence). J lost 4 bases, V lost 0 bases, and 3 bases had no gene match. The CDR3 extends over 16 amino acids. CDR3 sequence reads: CASSLSRTSGIETQYF. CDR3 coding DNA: TGTGCCAGCAGTTTATCAAGGACTAGCGGGATAGAGACCCAGTACTTC.

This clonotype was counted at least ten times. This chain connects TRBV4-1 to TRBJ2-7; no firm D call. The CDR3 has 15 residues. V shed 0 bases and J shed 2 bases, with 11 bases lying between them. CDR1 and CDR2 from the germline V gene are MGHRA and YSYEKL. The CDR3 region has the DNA TGCGCCAGCAGCCAAGACGGCAGCCGACCCTACGAGCAGTACTTC. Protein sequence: CASSQDGSRPYEQYF.

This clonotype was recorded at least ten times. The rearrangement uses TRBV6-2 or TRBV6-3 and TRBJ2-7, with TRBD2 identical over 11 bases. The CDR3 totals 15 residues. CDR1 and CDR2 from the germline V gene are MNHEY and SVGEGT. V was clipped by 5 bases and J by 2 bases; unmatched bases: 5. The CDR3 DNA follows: TGTGCCAGCAGTCGAAGACTAGCGGGACCCTACGAGCAGTACTTC. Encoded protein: CASSRRLAGPYEQYF.

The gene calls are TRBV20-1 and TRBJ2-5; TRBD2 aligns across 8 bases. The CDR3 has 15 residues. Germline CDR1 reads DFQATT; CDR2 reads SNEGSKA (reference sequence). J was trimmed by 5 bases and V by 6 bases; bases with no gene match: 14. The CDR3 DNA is TGCAGTGCCCTTATAGCGGGGTTGGGGGGGGAGACCCAGTACTTC. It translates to CSALIAGLGGETQYF.

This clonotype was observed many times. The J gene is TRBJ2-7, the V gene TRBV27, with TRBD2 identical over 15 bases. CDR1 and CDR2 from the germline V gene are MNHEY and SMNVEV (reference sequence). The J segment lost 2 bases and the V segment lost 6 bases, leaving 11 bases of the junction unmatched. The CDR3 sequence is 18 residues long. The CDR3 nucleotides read TGTGCCAGCAGGCCAGCCGGGACTAGCGGGAGGTCGACCTACGAGCAGTACTTC. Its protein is CASRPAGTSGRSTYEQYF.

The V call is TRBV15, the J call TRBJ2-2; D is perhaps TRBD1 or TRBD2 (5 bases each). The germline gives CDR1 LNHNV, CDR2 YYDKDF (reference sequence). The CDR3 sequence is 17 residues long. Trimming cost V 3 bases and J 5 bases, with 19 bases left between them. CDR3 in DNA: TGTGCCACCAGCAGTCCCCGGGGCGGGTTGTTGACCGGGGAGCTGTTTTTT. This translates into CATSSPRGGLLTGELFF.

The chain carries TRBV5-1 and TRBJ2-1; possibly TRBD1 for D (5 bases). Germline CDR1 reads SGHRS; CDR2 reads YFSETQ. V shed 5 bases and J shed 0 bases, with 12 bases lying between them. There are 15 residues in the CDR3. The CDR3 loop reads CASRPEDSSYNEQFF. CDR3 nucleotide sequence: TGCGCCAGCAGACCTGAAGACAGCTCCTACAATGAGCAGTTCTTC.

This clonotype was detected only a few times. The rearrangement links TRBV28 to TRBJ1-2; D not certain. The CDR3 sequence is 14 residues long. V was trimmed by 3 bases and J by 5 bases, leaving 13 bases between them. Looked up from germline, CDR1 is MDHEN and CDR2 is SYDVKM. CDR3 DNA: TGTGCCAGCAGTTTGGATTCCCTTTGGTATGGCTACACCTTC. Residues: CASSLDSLWYGYTF.

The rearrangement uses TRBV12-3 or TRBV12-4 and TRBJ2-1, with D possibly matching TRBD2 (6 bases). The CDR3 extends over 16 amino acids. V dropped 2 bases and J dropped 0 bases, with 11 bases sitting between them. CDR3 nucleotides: TGTGCCAGCAGTTTAAGGAGGGCCCTCTCCTACAATGAGCAGTTCTTC. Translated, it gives CASSLRRALSYNEQFF.

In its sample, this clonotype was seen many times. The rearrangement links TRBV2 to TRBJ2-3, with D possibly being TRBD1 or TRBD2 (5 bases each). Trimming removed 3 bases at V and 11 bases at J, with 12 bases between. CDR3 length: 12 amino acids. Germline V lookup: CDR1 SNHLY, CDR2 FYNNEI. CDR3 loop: CASSEGEIGQYF. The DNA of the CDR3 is TGTGCCAGCAGTGAGGGGGAAATTGGGCAGTATTTT.

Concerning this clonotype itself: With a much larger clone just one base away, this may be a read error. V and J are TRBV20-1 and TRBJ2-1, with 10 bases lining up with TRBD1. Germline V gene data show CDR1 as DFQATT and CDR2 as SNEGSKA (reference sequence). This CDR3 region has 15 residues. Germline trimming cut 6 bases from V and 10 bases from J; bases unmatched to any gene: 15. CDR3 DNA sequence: TGCAGTGCCCGTCCGGGACAGGGGAGCATGAGAGAGCAGTTCTTC. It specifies CSARPGQGSMREQFF.

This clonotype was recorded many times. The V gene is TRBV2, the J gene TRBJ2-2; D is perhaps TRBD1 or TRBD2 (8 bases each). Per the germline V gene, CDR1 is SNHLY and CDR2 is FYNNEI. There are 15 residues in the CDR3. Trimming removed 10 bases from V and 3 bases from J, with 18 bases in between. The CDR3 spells CATQGAGGYTGELFF. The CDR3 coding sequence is TGTGCCACCCAGGGGGCGGGAGGTTACACCGGGGAGCTGTTTTTT.

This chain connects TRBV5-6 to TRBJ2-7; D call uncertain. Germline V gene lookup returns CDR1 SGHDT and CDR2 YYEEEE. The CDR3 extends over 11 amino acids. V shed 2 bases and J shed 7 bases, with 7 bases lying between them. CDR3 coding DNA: TGTGCCAGCAGCTTTCAAGGTGAGCAGTACTTC. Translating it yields CASSFQGEQYF.

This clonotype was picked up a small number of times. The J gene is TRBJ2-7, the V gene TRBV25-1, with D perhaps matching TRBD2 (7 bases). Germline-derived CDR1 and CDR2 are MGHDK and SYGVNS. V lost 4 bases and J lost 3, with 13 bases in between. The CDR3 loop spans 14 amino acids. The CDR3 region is CASSVTGRGYEQYF. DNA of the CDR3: TGTGCCAGCAGTGTCACAGGGAGGGGCTACGAGCAGTACTTC.

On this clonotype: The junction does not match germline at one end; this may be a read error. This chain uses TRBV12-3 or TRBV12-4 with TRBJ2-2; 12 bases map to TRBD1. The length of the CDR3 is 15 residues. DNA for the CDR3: TGTGCCTGCAGCCCCGGGACAGGGGGCTTTGGGGAGCTGTTTTTT. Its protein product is CACSPGTGGFGELFF.

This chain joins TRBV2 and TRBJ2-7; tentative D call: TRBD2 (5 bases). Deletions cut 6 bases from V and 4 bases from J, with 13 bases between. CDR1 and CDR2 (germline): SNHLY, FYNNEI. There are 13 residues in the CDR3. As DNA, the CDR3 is TGTGCCAGCAGATCGAACTCGGGGTACGAGCAGTACTTC. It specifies CASRSNSGYEQYF.

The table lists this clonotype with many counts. CDR3 in DNA: TGCGCCAGCAGCCAGACTTCGAACACTGAAGCTTTCTTT. This translates into CASSQTSNTEAFF. The V and J genes are TRBV4-1 and TRBJ1-1; no firm D call. The CDR3 extends over 13 amino acids. The ends were cut back, 3 bases at V and 1 base at J, with 6 bases in the middle. The germline gives CDR1 MGHRA, CDR2 YSYEKL.

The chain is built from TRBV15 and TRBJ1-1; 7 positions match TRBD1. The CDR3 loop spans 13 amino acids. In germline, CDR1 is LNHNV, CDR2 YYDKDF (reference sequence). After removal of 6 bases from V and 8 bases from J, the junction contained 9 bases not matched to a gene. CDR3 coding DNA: TGTGCCACCAGGCCTCGGGGACAGTGGGAAGCTTTCTTT. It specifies CATRPRGQWEAFF.